Listed here is a single T cell receptor (beta chain). Its antigen is not identified. V lost 7 bases, J lost 3 bases, and 10 bases lay in between. Germline CDR1 DFQATT, CDR2 SNEGSKA (reference sequence). The CDR3 totals 11 residues. Sequenced by immunoSEQ multiplex PCR; TCRdb stores in-frame clones only, minus some. Of 80,000 or so clones in the sample, 90% to 95% were seen once. This sample is part of a study of cytomegalovirus exposure and HLA in healthy donors. Overall study results and limits: Most TCRs appeared rarely, but some public TCRs recurred in many donors. Altogether, about 160 TCR beta chains were recorded as cytomegalovirus-associated. Confirmation was obtained in vitro that a few CMV-associated chains are specific for CMV antigens.

The sample was PBMCs. The chain uses TRBV20-1 and TRBJ2-7, with D unclear. The sequence was collected from a woman aged 18-29 years in good health and CMV-seronegative. In nucleotides, the CDR3 is TGCAGTGGGATTGGCGGCTACGAGCAGTACTTC. Encoded protein: CSGIGGYEQYF.